A single sample gave rise to the 3 T cell receptor beta chains below, sequenced in a study of memory CD4+ T cells and cytomegalovirus serostatus. The protocol was immunoSEQ multiplex PCR, while the TCRdb copy is restricted to in-frame clones and leaves out a portion. The repertoire has around 61,000 clones, 82% of them found once; the top ten carry around 0.43%. The sort gate was single viable CD3+CD4+CD8-CD45RO+ cells for memory CD4+ T cells. Input material: memory CD4+ T cells from blood. The origin of the receptors is an adult in good health and CMV-seronegative.

The chain couples TRBV2 to TRBJ2-5, with D possibly being TRBD2 (6 bases). Trimming cost V 4 bases and J 0 bases, with 12 bases left between them. The CDR3 is 15 residues long. The V gene's germline CDR1 is SNHLY and CDR2 FYNNEI. The CDR3 loop is CASSANRGYQETQYF. CDR3 nucleotide sequence: TGTGCCAGCAGTGCAAACCGGGGGTACCAAGAGACCCAGTACTTC.

The V gene is TRBV6-6, the J gene TRBJ1-6; D gene uncertain. Trimming cost V 7 bases and J 7 bases, with 11 bases left between them. This CDR3 is built from 13 residues. The V gene's germline CDR1 is MNHNY and CDR2 SVGAGI (reference sequence). Written as DNA, the CDR3 is TGTGCCAGCAATAATGTCTGGAATTCACCCCTCCACTTT. This translates into CASNNVWNSPLHF.

The rearrangement uses TRBV7-8 and TRBJ1-5; 8 nucleotides line up with TRBD1. This CDR3 region has 15 residues. The V gene end was trimmed by 5 bases and the J gene end by 6 bases; junction bases not matched to a gene: 9. Germline V gene lookup returns CDR1 SGHVS and CDR2 FQNEAQ. This CDR3 reads CASSPRTGSGQPQHF. For the CDR3, the DNA is TGTGCCAGCAGCCCCCGGACAGGGTCGGGTCAGCCCCAGCATTTT.